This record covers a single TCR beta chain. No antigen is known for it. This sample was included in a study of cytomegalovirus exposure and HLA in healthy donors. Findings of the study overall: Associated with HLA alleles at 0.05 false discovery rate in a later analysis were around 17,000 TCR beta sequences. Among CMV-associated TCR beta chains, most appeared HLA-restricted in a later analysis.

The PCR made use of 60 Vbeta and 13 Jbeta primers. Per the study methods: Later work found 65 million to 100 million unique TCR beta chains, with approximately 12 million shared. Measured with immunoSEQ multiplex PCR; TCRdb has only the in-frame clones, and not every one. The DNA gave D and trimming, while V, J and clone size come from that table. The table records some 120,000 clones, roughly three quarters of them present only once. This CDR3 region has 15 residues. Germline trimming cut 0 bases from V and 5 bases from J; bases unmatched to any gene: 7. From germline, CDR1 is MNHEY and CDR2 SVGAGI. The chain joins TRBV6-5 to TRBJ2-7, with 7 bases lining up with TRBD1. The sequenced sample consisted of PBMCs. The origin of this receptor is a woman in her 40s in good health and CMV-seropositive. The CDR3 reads CASSYSMTGTNEQYF. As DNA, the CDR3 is TGTGCCAGCAGTTACTCCATGACAGGGACCAACGAGCAGTACTTC.